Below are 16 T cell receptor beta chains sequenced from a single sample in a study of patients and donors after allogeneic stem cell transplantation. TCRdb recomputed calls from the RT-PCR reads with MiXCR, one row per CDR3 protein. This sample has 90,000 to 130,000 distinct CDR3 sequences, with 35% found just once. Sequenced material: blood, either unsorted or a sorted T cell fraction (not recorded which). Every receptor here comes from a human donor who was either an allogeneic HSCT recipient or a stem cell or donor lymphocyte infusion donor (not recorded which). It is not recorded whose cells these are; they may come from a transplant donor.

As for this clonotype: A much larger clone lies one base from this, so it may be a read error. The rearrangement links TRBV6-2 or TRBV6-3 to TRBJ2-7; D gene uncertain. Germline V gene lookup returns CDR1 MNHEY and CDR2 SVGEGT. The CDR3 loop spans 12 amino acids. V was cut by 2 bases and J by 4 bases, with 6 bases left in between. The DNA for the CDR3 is TGTGCCAGCAGTTACGTCGGATACGAGCAGTACTTC. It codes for CASSYVGYEQYF.

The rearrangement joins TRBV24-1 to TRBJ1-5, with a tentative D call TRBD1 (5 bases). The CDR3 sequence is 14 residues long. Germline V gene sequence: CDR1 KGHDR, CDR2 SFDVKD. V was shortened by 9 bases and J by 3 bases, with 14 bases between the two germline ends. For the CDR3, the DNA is TGTGCCACCCAGAGCAGACAGCCCAATCAGCCCCAGCATTTT. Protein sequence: CATQSRQPNQPQHF.

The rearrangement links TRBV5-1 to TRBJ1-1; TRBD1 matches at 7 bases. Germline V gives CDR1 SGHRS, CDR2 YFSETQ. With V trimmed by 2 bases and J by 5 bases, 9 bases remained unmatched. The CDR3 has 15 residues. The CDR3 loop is CASSLPTGVVTEAFF. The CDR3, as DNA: TGCGCCAGCAGCTTACCCACAGGGGTGGTGACTGAAGCTTTCTTT.

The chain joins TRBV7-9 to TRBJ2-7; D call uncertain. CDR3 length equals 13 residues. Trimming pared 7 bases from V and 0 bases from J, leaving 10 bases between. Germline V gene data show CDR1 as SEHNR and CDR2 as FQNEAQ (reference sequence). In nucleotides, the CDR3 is TGTGCCAGCACGCTAGACCCCTCCTACGAGCAGTACTTC. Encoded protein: CASTLDPSYEQYF.

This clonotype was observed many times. In DNA form, the CDR3 reads TGCAGTGCTCTACCCAACTACGAGCAGTACTTC. Its translation: CSALPNYEQYF. The chain employs TRBV20-1 and TRBJ2-7; D gene unclear. V was pared by 5 bases and J by 3 bases, with 8 bases between. CDR1 and CDR2 from the germline V gene are DFQATT and SNEGSKA (reference sequence). This CDR3 spans 11 amino acids.

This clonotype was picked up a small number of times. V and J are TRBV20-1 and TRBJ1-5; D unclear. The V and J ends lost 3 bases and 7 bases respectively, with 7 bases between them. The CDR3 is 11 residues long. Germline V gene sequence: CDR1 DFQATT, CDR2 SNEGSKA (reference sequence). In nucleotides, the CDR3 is TGCAGTGCTAGGTTGGGCCAGCCCCAGCATTTT. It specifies CSARLGQPQHF.

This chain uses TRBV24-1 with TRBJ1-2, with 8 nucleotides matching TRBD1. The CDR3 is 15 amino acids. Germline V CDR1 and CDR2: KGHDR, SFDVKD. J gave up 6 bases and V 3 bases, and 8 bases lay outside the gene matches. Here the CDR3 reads CATSDTGQGEHGYTF. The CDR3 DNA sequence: TGTGCCACCAGTGATACCGGACAGGGTGAACATGGCTACACCTTC.

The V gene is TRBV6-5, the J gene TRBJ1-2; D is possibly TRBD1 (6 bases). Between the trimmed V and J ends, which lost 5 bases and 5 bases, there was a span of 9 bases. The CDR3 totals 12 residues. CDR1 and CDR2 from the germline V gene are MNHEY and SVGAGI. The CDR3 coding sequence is TGTGCCAGCAGTCCGGACAGATATGGCTACACCTTC. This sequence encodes CASSPDRYGYTF.

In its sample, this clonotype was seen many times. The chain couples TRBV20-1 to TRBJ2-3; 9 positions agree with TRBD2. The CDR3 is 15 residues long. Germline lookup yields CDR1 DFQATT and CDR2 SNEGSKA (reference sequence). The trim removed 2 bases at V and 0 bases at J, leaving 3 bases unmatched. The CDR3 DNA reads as TGCAGTGCTAGAAGACTAGCGGCTAGCACAGATACGCAGTATTTT. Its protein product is CSARRLAASTDTQYF.

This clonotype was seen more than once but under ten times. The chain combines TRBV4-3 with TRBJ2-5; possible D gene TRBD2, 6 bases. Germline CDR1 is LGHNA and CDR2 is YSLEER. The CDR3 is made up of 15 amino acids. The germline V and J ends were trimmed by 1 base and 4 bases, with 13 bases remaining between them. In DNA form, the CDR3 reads TGCGCCAGCAGCCAAGCGACGGGAGTAGGAGAGACCCAGTACTTC. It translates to CASSQATGVGETQYF.

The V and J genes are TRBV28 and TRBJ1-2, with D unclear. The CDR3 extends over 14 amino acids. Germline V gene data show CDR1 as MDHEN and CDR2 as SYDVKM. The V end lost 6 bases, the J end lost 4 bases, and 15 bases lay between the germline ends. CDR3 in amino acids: CASRKDRIVYGYTF. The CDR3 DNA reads TGTGCCAGCAGGAAGGACCGCATCGTCTATGGCTACACCTTC.

This CDR3 is CATSDGIFQETQYF. The CDR3 nucleotides read TGTGCCACCAGTGATGGGATATTCCAAGAGACCCAGTACTTC. The chain uses TRBV24-1 and TRBJ2-5; no clear D. The germline V and J ends were trimmed by 3 bases and 1 base, with 8 bases remaining between them. The germline V gene has CDR1 KGHDR and CDR2 SFDVKD. This CDR3 is built from 14 residues.

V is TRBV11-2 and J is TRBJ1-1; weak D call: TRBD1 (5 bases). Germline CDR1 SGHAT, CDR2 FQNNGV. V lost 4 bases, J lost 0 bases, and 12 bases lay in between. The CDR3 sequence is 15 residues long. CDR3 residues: CASSSGHTMNTEAFF. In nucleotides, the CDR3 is TGTGCCAGCAGCTCCGGACACACCATGAACACTGAAGCTTTCTTT.

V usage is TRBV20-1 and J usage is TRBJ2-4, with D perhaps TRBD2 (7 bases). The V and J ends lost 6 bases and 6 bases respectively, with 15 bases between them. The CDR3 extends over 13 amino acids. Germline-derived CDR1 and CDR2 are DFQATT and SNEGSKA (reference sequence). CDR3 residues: CSAAQGGGNIQYF. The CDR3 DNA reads TGCAGTGCAGCCCAGGGAGGGGGAAACATTCAGTACTTC.

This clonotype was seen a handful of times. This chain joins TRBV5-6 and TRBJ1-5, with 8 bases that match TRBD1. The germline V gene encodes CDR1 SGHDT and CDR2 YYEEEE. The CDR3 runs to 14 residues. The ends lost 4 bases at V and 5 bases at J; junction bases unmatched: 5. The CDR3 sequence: CASSATGVHQPQHF. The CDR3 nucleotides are TGTGCCAGCAGCGCGACAGGGGTTCATCAGCCCCAGCATTTT.

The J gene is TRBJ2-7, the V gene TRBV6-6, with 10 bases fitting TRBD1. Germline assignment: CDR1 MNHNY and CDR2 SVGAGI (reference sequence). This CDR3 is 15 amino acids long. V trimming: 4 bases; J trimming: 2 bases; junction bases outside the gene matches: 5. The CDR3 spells CASSSGQGGTYEQYF. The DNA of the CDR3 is TGTGCCAGCAGTTCCGGACAGGGGGGGACCTACGAGCAGTACTTC.